These 20 T cell receptor beta chains share one sample of origin, sequenced in a study of T-cell memory formation after mild COVID-19. TCRdb reanalysed the 5' RACE reads using MiXCR and keeps one entry per CDR3 protein. Of 220,000 or so distinct CDR3 sequences detected, over 9.5% appear once; the ten largest clones hold approximately 3.3%. The sample consisted of PBMCs or a T cell subset sorted from them (not recorded which). The receptor source for this set is a man aged 18 to 30 who had mild COVID-19 (a few samples of this study predate the infection). Cell type and time point are not known.

Ten or more counts support this clonotype. The chain joins TRBV5-1 to TRBJ1-1; tentatively, D is TRBD1 (6 bases). CDR3 length: 14 amino acids. From germline, CDR1 is SGHRS and CDR2 YFSETQ. V lost 5 bases to trimming and J lost 10 bases, with 21 bases between them. CDR3 bases: TGCGCCAGCAGTCGACCGGACAGCTTGGGGCCAGCTTTCTTT. As protein: CASSRPDSLGPAFF. Full variable domain (remainder filled in from reference TRBV5-1 and TRBJ1-1): KAGVTQTPRYLIKTRGQQVTLSCSPISGHRSVSWYQQTPGQGLQFLFEYFSETQRNKGNFPGRFSGRQFSNSRSEMNVSTLELGDSALYLCASSRPDSLGPAFFGQGTRLTVV.

The chain couples TRBV20-1 to TRBJ1-5; D gene ambiguous. The CDR3 contains 14 residues. The germline V and J ends were trimmed by 3 bases and 1 base, with 10 bases remaining between them. Germline CDR1 DFQATT, CDR2 SNEGSKA (reference sequence). Here the CDR3 reads CSASRRRSNQPQHF. Written as DNA, the CDR3 is TGCAGTGCTAGTCGGAGGAGAAGCAATCAGCCCCAGCATTTT.

This clonotype was seen only a few times. This chain links TRBV7-2 with TRBJ2-5, with 13 bases identical to TRBD2. Germline loops: CDR1 SGHTA, CDR2 FQGNSA. With V trimmed by 5 bases and J by 4 bases, 7 bases remained unmatched. This CDR3 has 16 amino acids. The CDR3 DNA reads as TGTGCCAGCAGCCCAACTAGCGGGGGGGCTGGAGAGACCCAGTACTTC. Translated, it gives CASSPTSGGAGETQYF.

This clonotype has just a few counts. The chain combines TRBV5-1 with TRBJ1-1; tentative D call: TRBD1 (6 bases). The CDR3 is 12 residues long. V lost 2 bases and J 8 bases, leaving 10 bases between the germline ends. Germline V gives CDR1 SGHRS, CDR2 YFSETQ. The CDR3 protein is CASSLQGREAFF. Written as DNA, the CDR3 is TGCGCCAGCAGCTTACAGGGACGAGAAGCTTTCTTT.

This sequence joins TRBV5-6 and TRBJ1-1; D is unclear. Trimming stripped 0 bases from V and 8 bases from J, with 8 bases between. The CDR3 is 12 amino acids. Germline V gene data show CDR1 as SGHDT and CDR2 as YYEEEE. The CDR3 region is CASSLGHYEAFF. For the CDR3, the DNA is TGTGCCAGCAGCTTGGGGCACTACGAAGCTTTCTTT. Full variable domain (outside the CDR3, taken from reference TRBV5-6 and TRBJ1-1): DAGVTQSPTHLIKTRGQQVTLRCSPKSGHDTVSWYQQALGQGPQFIFQYYEEEERQRGNFPDRFSGHQFPNYSSELNVNALLLGDSALYLCASSLGHYEAFFGQGTRLTVV.

The chain recombines TRBV7-8 with TRBJ2-1; D tentatively fits TRBD1 or TRBD2 (5 bases each). The ends were cut back, 2 bases at V and 7 bases at J, with 18 bases in the middle. Germline CDR1 reads SGHVS; CDR2 reads FQNEAQ. The CDR3 contains 16 residues. The CDR3, as DNA: TGTGCCAGCAGCTTATCAAACGGGGCCAGATGGAATGAGCAGTTCTTC. Its protein is CASSLSNGARWNEQFF.

V is TRBV7-2 and J is TRBJ1-3; 7 nucleotides agree with TRBD1. Per the germline V gene, CDR1 is SGHTA and CDR2 is FQGNSA. The CDR3 runs 13 residues. V lost 8 bases and J lost 3; bases outside the gene matches: 4. The DNA of the CDR3 is TGTGCCAGCGCCAGGGGGGATGGAAACACCATATATTTT. This encodes CASARGDGNTIYF.

The chain is built from TRBV3-2 and TRBJ2-2. TRBV3-2 is described as a pseudogene. The CDR3 length is 14 residues. This CDR3 is CASSGRGDTGELFF. CDR3 coding DNA: TGTGCCAGCAGTGGTAGGGGCGACACCGGGGAGCTGTTTTTT.

The chain is built from TRBV18 and TRBJ2-7; maybe TRBD2 (6 bases). Between the trimmed V and J ends, which lost 3 bases and 6 bases, there was a span of 12 bases. The CDR3 consists of 13 residues. Per germline, CDR1 KGHSH and CDR2 LQKENI. The CDR3 loop is CASSPAGRSEQYV. Here the CDR3 DNA reads TGTGCCAGCTCACCGGCGGGGCGAAGCGAGCAGTACGTC.

This clonotype was seen a few times. The V gene is TRBV2, the J gene TRBJ1-1; maybe TRBD1 (5 bases). With 3 bases removed from V and 5 bases from J, the gap between germline ends came to 13 bases. This CDR3 spans 14 amino acids. Germline CDR1 reads SNHLY; CDR2 reads FYNNEI. DNA for the CDR3: TGTGCCAGCAGTGACGAAGGGGCGCTGACTGAAGCTTTCTTT. Its translation: CASSDEGALTEAFF.

This clonotype was picked up a small number of times. The genes are TRBV3-1 and TRBJ1-1; tentative D call: TRBD1 (5 bases). CDR3 length: 13 residues. Looked up from germline, CDR1 is LGHDT and CDR2 is YNNKEL (reference sequence). Trimming removed 6 bases at V and 4 bases at J, with 12 bases between. CDR3 residues: CASRSGGGTEAFF. The CDR3 nucleotides read TGTGCCAGCAGATCGGGGGGTGGCACTGAAGCTTTCTTT.

The chain has TRBV9 and TRBJ2-1; possibly TRBD1 or TRBD2 for D (5 bases each). With 0 bases removed from V and 10 bases from J, the gap between germline ends came to 8 bases. This CDR3 is built from 12 residues. CDR1 and CDR2 (germline): SGDLS, YYNGEE. CDR3: CASSVDGAEQFF. In DNA form, the CDR3 reads TGTGCCAGCAGCGTAGACGGGGCCGAGCAGTTCTTC.

This clonotype was seen a few times. Here the CDR3 DNA reads TGCGCCAGCCGACTCGCCACGAACACCGGGGAGCTGTTTTTT. Protein: CASRLATNTGELFF. The rearrangement links TRBV5-1 to TRBJ2-2; unclear D gene. CDR1 SGHRS and CDR2 YFSETQ come from the germline V gene. V lost 7 bases and J 0 bases, leaving 10 bases between the germline ends. The CDR3 consists of 14 residues.

V is TRBV11-3 and J is TRBJ2-7; no definite D call. CDR1 is SGHNT and CDR2 is YENEEA in the germline V gene. With 0 bases removed from V and 8 bases from J, the gap between germline ends came to 8 bases. The CDR3 covers 12 residues. The DNA of the CDR3 is TGTGCCAGCAGCTTAGAAGGAGAAAAGCAGTACTTC. It specifies CASSLEGEKQYF.

The rearrangement links TRBV5-1 to TRBJ1-1; TRBD1 might be the D (5 bases). This CDR3 has 17 residues. Germline CDR1 is SGHRS and CDR2 is YFSETQ. The V end was cut by 1 base, the J end by 0 bases, with 16 bases between. CDR3 sequence (DNA): TGCGCCAGCAGCTTGATAGGGCTCGGGGCCATGAACACTGAAGCTTTCTTT. Translated: CASSLIGLGAMNTEAFF. Variable domain in full (rest from reference TRBV5-1 and TRBJ1-1): KAGVTQTPRYLIKTRGQQVTLSCSPISGHRSVSWYQQTPGQGLQFLFEYFSETQRNKGNFPGRFSGRQFSNSRSEMNVSTLELGDSALYLCASSLIGLGAMNTEAFFGQGTRLTVV.

This clonotype was found a few times. This sequence joins TRBV5-1 and TRBJ1-1; unclear D gene. CDR1 is SGHRS and CDR2 is YFSETQ in the germline V gene. The CDR3 contains 13 residues. V was cut by 4 bases and J by 1 base, with 8 bases left in between. DNA of the CDR3: TGCGCCAGCAGCGCAGACGGGAACACTGAAGCTTTCTTT. Protein sequence: CASSADGNTEAFF. The full variable domain, in which reference TRBV5-1 and TRBJ1-1 provide the parts outside the CDR3, is KAGVTQTPRYLIKTRGQQVTLSCSPISGHRSVSWYQQTPGQGLQFLFEYFSETQRNKGNFPGRFSGRQFSNSRSEMNVSTLELGDSALYLCASSADGNTEAFFGQGTRLTVV.

This clonotype was counted a few times. This rearrangement joins TRBV6-5 to TRBJ2-1, with a possible D match to TRBD1 (6 bases). Germline values: CDR1 MNHEY, CDR2 SVGAGI. This CDR3 contains 13 residues. Trimming removed 6 bases at V and 8 bases at J, with 14 bases between. The CDR3 bases are TGTGCCAGCAGGCAAACAGGGTCCGATGAGCAGTTCTTC. The encoded protein is CASRQTGSDEQFF.

In DNA form, the CDR3 reads TGTGCCAGCTCAAGGCAAACCGGGACAGGGGTGCGTGGCTACACCTTC. Translated: CASSRQTGTGVRGYTF. The chain has TRBV6-6 and TRBJ1-2, with 10 bases matching TRBD1. V lost 8 bases to trimming and J lost 7 bases; unmatched junction nucleotides: 16. The CDR3 extends over 16 amino acids. Germline CDR1 and CDR2: MNHNY and SVGAGI (reference sequence).

This chain joins TRBV7-9 and TRBJ1-2; D remains unclear. With 3 bases removed from V and 2 bases from J, the gap between germline ends came to 7 bases. CDR3 length equals 13 residues. Germline loops: CDR1 SEHNR, CDR2 FQNEAQ (reference sequence). This CDR3 is CASSFWQNYGYTF. The CDR3 DNA follows: TGTGCCAGCAGCTTTTGGCAAAACTATGGCTACACCTTC.

The rearrangement uses TRBV12-3 or TRBV12-4 and TRBJ2-5, with D maybe TRBD2 (6 bases). The CDR3 has 14 amino acids. V lost 2 bases and J lost 5, with 12 bases in between. DNA of the CDR3: TGTGCCAGCAGTTTACGGGGGTCGGGGGAGACCCAGTACTTC. Translated: CASSLRGSGETQYF.